Each of the 28 T cell receptor beta chains below was sequenced from the same sample in a study of blood T cells in healthy people across ages. The authors ran a second PCR of 7 to 11 cycles using a sample-barcoded 5' primer and a J-beta primer mix. TCRdb reanalysed the 5' RACE reads using MiXCR and keeps one entry per CDR3 protein. The sample has roughly 1.7 million distinct CDR3 sequences; around 36% are singletons. Specimen: blood. These receptor sequences come from a woman aged 25-40 years in good health.

This chain links TRBV2 with TRBJ2-3, with TRBD2 matching over 10 bases. CDR1 is SNHLY, CDR2 FYNNEI, per germline. This CDR3 is 15 amino acids long. Trimming removed 4 bases from V and 8 bases from J; junction bases left unmatched: 9. CDR3 DNA sequence: TGTGCCAGCAGTGTCCCAGCGGGGGGGCGGGGTACGCAGTATTTT. Residues: CASSVPAGGRGTQYF.

Only a few counts were recorded for this clonotype. V gene TRBV20-1 combines with J gene TRBJ2-7; tentative D call: TRBD1 (5 bases). The germline gives CDR1 DFQATT, CDR2 SNEGSKA (reference sequence). With 6 bases removed from V and 2 bases from J, the gap between germline ends came to 17 bases. The CDR3 runs to 14 residues. In DNA, the CDR3 is TGCAGTGCCCCACAGGCCATGGGCACCTACGAGCAGTACTTC. It is translated as CSAPQAMGTYEQYF.

This chain joins TRBV4-1 and TRBJ2-1; D call uncertain. With 9 bases removed from V and 3 bases from J, the gap between germline ends came to 15 bases. Germline CDR1 is MGHRA and CDR2 is YSYEKL. The CDR3 sequence is 14 residues long. DNA of the CDR3: TGCGCCAGTACCCAAGGTGGTTACTACAATGAGCAGTTCTTC. Residues: CASTQGGYYNEQFF.

The chain has TRBV3-1 and TRBJ1-1; D not certain. Per the germline V gene, CDR1 is LGHDT and CDR2 is YNNKEL (reference sequence). There are 16 residues in the CDR3. V lost 4 bases, J lost 2 bases, and 17 bases lay in between. The CDR3 sequence is CASSLRLVRDNTEAFF. CDR3 bases: TGTGCCAGCAGCCTAAGATTGGTCCGGGATAACACTGAAGCTTTCTTT.

The CDR3 DNA reads as TGTGCCAGCAGACTGACTAGCGGGATCTACAATGAGCAGTTCTTC. Residues: CASRLTSGIYNEQFF. The V call is TRBV12-3 or TRBV12-4, the J call TRBJ2-1, with 11 bases lining up with TRBD2. Trimming removed 6 bases from V and 3 bases from J; junction bases left unmatched: 4. CDR3 length: 15 residues.

The chain joins TRBV28 to TRBJ2-7, with 7 bases aligning to TRBD2. CDR3 length: 14 residues. Germline V lookup: CDR1 MDHEN, CDR2 SYDVKM. The junction had 5 bases not matched to a gene; V was cut back by 5 bases and J by 1 base. The CDR3: CASSGASGSYEQYF. In nucleotides, the CDR3 is TGTGCCAGCAGTGGTGCTAGCGGATCCTACGAGCAGTACTTC.

This clonotype was observed a handful of times. This chain uses TRBV14 with TRBJ2-5; D remains unclear. CDR1 is SGHDN, CDR2 FVKESK, per germline. CDR3 size: 15 residues. V lost 2 bases and J 2 bases, leaving 12 bases between the germline ends. CDR3 sequence (DNA): TGTGCCAGCAGCCAAAAGGTTTCCCGACAAGAGACCCAGTACTTC. Its protein is CASSQKVSRQETQYF.

The V call is TRBV9, the J call TRBJ2-3; possible D gene TRBD2, 5 bases. CDR3 length equals 14 residues. From germline, CDR1 is SGDLS and CDR2 YYNGEE. V lost 2 bases, J lost 6 bases, and 13 bases lay in between. The CDR3 sequence is CASSVSPDWDTQYF. CDR3 in DNA: TGTGCCAGCAGCGTGTCCCCGGACTGGGATACGCAGTATTTT.

The sample holds a few counts of this clonotype. The chain has TRBV6-5 and TRBJ2-3; maybe TRBD2 (7 bases). The germline V gene has CDR1 MNHEY and CDR2 SVGAGI. The V end was cut by 1 base, the J end by 4 bases, with 18 bases between. CDR3 length: 17 amino acids. In DNA, the CDR3 is TGTGCCAGCAGTTACTTTAAGGGGGGGATAGTCTCAGATACGCAGTATTTT. Its protein product is CASSYFKGGIVSDTQYF.

This clonotype was detected a few times. The chain has TRBV6-1 and TRBJ1-2; a possible D gene is TRBD1 (6 bases). The CDR3 spans 13 residues. The V gene lost 2 bases and the J gene lost 8 bases, with 12 bases spanning the gap. The germline gives CDR1 MNHNS, CDR2 SASEGT. The CDR3 loop is CASSEQGTEGYTF. The CDR3 coding sequence is TGTGCCAGCAGTGAACAGGGGACCGAAGGCTACACCTTC.

This clonotype has more than one count but fewer than ten. This CDR3 is CASSLAGVRDRGTDTQYF. The CDR3 DNA follows: TGTGCCAGCAGTTTAGCGGGGGTCCGGGACAGAGGCACAGATACGCAGTATTTT. The chain has TRBV12-3 or TRBV12-4 and TRBJ2-3; TRBD1 agrees at 7 bases. V lost 0 bases, J lost 1 base, and 10 bases stayed unmatched. The CDR3 spans 18 residues.

J is TRBJ2-7 and V is TRBV5-5; 7 nucleotides line up with TRBD1. Trimming at V came to 1 base and at J to 0 bases, leaving 10 bases not matched to a gene. Per germline, CDR1 SGHKS and CDR2 YYEKEE (reference sequence). This CDR3 spans 17 amino acids. CDR3 region: CASSLWGQPPSSYEQYF. CDR3 in DNA: TGTGCCAGCAGCTTGTGGGGACAGCCACCAAGCTCCTACGAGCAGTACTTC. The whole variable domain, remainder taken from reference TRBV5-5 and TRBJ2-7, is DAGVTQSPTHLIKTRGQQVTLRCSPISGHKSVSWYQQVLGQGPQFIFQYYEKEERGRGNFPDRFSARQFPNYSSELNVNALLLGDSALYLCASSLWGQPPSSYEQYFGPGTRLTVT.

This chain uses TRBV12-3 or TRBV12-4 with TRBJ2-7; 8 bases are shared with TRBD1. CDR3 size: 15 residues. J lost 5 bases, V lost 8 bases, and 14 bases had no gene match. CDR3 in DNA: TGTGCCAGCGGTCTTATGACAGGGGCTACCCACGAGCAGTACTTC. It encodes CASGLMTGATHEQYF.

The table lists this clonotype with a few counts. The chain joins TRBV27 to TRBJ2-1; TRBD2 matches at 9 bases. The CDR3 is 17 residues long. Per germline, CDR1 MNHEY and CDR2 SMNVEV (reference sequence). The V gene end was trimmed by 1 base and the J gene end by 0 bases; junction bases not matched to a gene: 4. The CDR3 is CASSLYGSGGSYNEQFF. The CDR3 coding sequence is TGTGCCAGCAGTTTATATGGTAGCGGGGGCTCCTACAATGAGCAGTTCTTC.

This clonotype was seen a few times. The V gene is TRBV20-1, the J gene TRBJ1-6, with 9 bases matching TRBD1. V trimming: 3 bases; J trimming: 5 bases; junction bases outside the gene matches: 5. CDR1 DFQATT and CDR2 SNEGSKA come from the germline V gene (reference sequence). This CDR3 spans 15 amino acids. CDR3 DNA: TGCAGTGCTAGTCCGCGACAGGGGGATAATTCACCCCTCCACTTT. Its protein product is CSASPRQGDNSPLHF.

This clonotype was found once. This could be a read error, since a much larger clone is one nucleotide away. CDR3 coding DNA: TGCGCCAGCAGCTCGGACACCGGCTCCTACAATGAGCAGTACTTC. It is translated as CASSSDTGSYNEQYF. This chain connects TRBV5-1 to TRBJ2-7; D is possibly TRBD1 (5 bases). This CDR3 has 15 residues. V gave up 3 bases and J gave up 7 bases, with 20 bases separating them. The germline V gene encodes CDR1 SGHRS and CDR2 YFSETQ.

The chain links TRBV20-1 to TRBJ2-7; 7 bases line up with TRBD2. Germline V gene data show CDR1 as DFQATT and CDR2 as SNEGSKA (reference sequence). This CDR3 contains 13 residues. The CDR3 DNA reads as TGCAGGGGGAGCTCCGGACTAGAGGCCGAGCAGTACTTC. It yields the protein CRGSSGLEAEQYF.

This clonotype occurred many times. The chain combines TRBV24-1 with TRBJ2-1; TRBD2 matches at 12 bases. This CDR3 has 16 residues. J gave up 6 bases and V 3 bases, and 5 bases lay outside the gene matches. From germline, CDR1 is KGHDR and CDR2 SFDVKD. The DNA of the CDR3 is TGTGCCACCAGTGATCCTAGCGGGAGGGCTACCAATGAGCAGTTCTTC. Its translation is CATSDPSGRATNEQFF.

V usage is TRBV20-1 and J usage is TRBJ2-3; D possibly corresponds to TRBD2 (6 bases). With 1 base removed from V and 1 base from J, the gap between germline ends came to 24 bases. CDR3 size: 19 residues. Germline CDR1 DFQATT, CDR2 SNEGSKA (reference sequence). CDR3 nucleotide sequence: TGCAGTGCTAGAGCCCTGAGGGTAGCGGAGGGCCCTGGCACAGATACGCAGTATTTT. It codes for CSARALRVAEGPGTDTQYF.

The V gene is TRBV12-3 or TRBV12-4, the J gene TRBJ1-2; 8 bases fit TRBD1. V was clipped by 2 bases and J by 7 bases; unmatched bases: 9. The CDR3 has 15 residues. Here the CDR3 DNA reads TGTGCCAGCAGTTTAAGCGCAGGGGGCCGGGGTGGCTACACCTTC. Translation: CASSLSAGGRGGYTF.

The gene calls are TRBV6-5 and TRBJ2-4, with unresolved D. The CDR3 is 15 amino acids. Germline CDR1 reads MNHEY; CDR2 reads SVGAGI. Between the trimmed V and J ends, which lost 6 bases and 0 bases, there was a span of 12 bases. CDR3 region: CASRPSELAKNIQYF. The DNA of the CDR3 is TGTGCCAGCAGACCGTCAGAGCTAGCCAAAAACATTCAGTACTTC.

The rearrangement joins TRBV28 to TRBJ1-1; D perhaps matches TRBD1 (6 bases). Trimming pared 6 bases from V and 7 bases from J, leaving 12 bases between. This CDR3 contains 12 residues. Germline V gene lookup returns CDR1 MDHEN and CDR2 SYDVKM. The CDR3 here is CASRKGVIEAFF. CDR3 coding DNA: TGTGCCAGCAGGAAGGGGGTTATTGAAGCTTTCTTT.

The V gene is TRBV18, the J gene TRBJ2-5; the D is unclear. The CDR3 has 15 residues. The V gene's germline CDR1 is KGHSH and CDR2 LQKENI. Between the trimmed V and J ends, which lost 3 bases and 1 base, there was a span of 12 bases. The CDR3 DNA follows: TGTGCCAGCTCACCTTTCGAGTCCCCCCAAGAGACCCAGTACTTC. Translating gives CASSPFESPQETQYF.

V is TRBV5-1 and J is TRBJ1-1, with D possibly being TRBD1 (6 bases). Trimming cost V 0 bases and J 7 bases, with 13 bases left between them. In germline, CDR1 is SGHRS, CDR2 YFSETQ. The CDR3 consists of 14 residues. The CDR3 here is CASSLVDSADEAFF. The CDR3 DNA follows: TGCGCCAGCAGCTTGGTGGACAGCGCCGATGAAGCTTTCTTT.

In the case of this clonotype: The junction shows a germline mismatch at one end, possibly a read error. The chain combines TRBV20-1 with TRBJ2-1; no firm D call. The CDR3 runs 13 residues. CDR1 is DFQATT and CDR2 is SNEGSKA in the germline V gene (reference sequence). The CDR3 nucleotides are TGCGGTGCTCAGATTTCATTTAGCAATGAGCAGTTCTTC. Translating it yields CGAQISFSNEQFF.

This clonotype came up once. The chain combines TRBV4-1 with TRBJ2-1, with D unresolved. Trimming left V 0 bases short and J 7 bases short, with 19 bases between. Germline CDR1 is MGHRA and CDR2 is YSYEKL. This CDR3 region has 17 residues. CDR3 nucleotides: TGCGCCAGCAGCCAAGAGCTGGATGTCGGTTATGTGAATGAGCAGTTCTTC. It codes for CASSQELDVGYVNEQFF.

This clonotype occurred a few times. Here the CDR3 reads CASSLAGLAPTGELFF. CDR3 DNA: TGCGCCAGCAGCTTGGCCGGTCTAGCCCCCACCGGGGAGCTGTTTTTT. The gene calls are TRBV5-1 and TRBJ2-2, with TRBD2 as a possible D gene (5 bases). The ends were cut back, 0 bases at V and 4 bases at J, with 13 bases in the middle. The length of the CDR3 is 16 residues. Germline values: CDR1 SGHRS, CDR2 YFSETQ.

This clonotype was found once. The gene calls are TRBV6-6 and TRBJ1-5, with TRBD1 matching 7 bases. Germline V gene sequence: CDR1 MNHNY, CDR2 SVGAGI (reference sequence). V shed 8 bases and J 9 bases; nucleotides not matched to a gene: 10. This CDR3 is 13 amino acids long. As DNA, the CDR3 is TGTGCCAGCGGGGCGGCAGGGGGTTCGCCCCAGCATTTT. Its translation is CASGAAGGSPQHF.